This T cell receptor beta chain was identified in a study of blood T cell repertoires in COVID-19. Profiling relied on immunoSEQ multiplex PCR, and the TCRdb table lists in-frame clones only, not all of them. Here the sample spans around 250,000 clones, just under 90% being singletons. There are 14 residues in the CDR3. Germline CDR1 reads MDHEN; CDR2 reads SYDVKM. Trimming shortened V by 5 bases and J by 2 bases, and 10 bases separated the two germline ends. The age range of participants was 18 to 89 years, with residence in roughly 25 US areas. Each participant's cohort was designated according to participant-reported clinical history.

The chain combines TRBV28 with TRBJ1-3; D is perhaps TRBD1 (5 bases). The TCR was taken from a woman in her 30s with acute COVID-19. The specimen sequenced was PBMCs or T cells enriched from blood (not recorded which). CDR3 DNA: TGTGCCAGCAGTCCACCGGGGGCTGGAAACACCATATATTTT. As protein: CASSPPGAGNTIYF.